The rows below give T cell receptor beta chains drawn from one sample of a study of blood T cell repertoires in COVID-19. Produced via immunoSEQ multiplex PCR; TCRdb's table is partial and in-frame only. The sample contains 90,000 or so clones, roughly 87% of which appear only once. Sequenced sample: peripheral blood. The receptors shown here come from a man in his sixties with acute or convalescent COVID-19. Both conserved end residues are trimmed from each CDR3. The order of the fields is clone size, V gene, J gene, CDR3 protein. Size tells how often a clone was seen (once, few, many) or the class of an expanded clone, and some rows leave it out.

clone_size: -
v_call: TRBV6-2/TRBV6-3
j_call: TRBJ2-7
cdr3_aa: ASGPRTSSHEQY

clone_size: -
v_call: TRBV9
j_call: TRBJ2-5
cdr3_aa: ASSVWTGQETQY

clone_size: -
v_call: TRBV7-8
j_call: TRBJ2-4
cdr3_aa: ASSAGGGKNIQY

clone_size: -
v_call: TRBV7-2
j_call: TRBJ1-5
cdr3_aa: ASSSGQNYQPQH

clone_size: -
v_call: TRBV28
j_call: TRBJ1-3
cdr3_aa: ASSSPRQLLHTIY

clone_size: -
v_call: TRBV5-1
j_call: TRBJ2-1
cdr3_aa: ASSKHGTSGESNEQF

clone_size: once
v_call: TRBV18
j_call: TRBJ2-1
cdr3_aa: ASSPGTSGYNEQF

clone_size: -
v_call: TRBV27
j_call: TRBJ1-2
cdr3_aa: ASSFGGTGAGYT

clone_size: -
v_call: TRBV18
j_call: TRBJ1-1
cdr3_aa: ASSTDLNTEAF

clone_size: -
v_call: TRBV18
j_call: TRBJ1-5
cdr3_aa: ASSPNRGVEQPQH

clone_size: -
v_call: TRBV6-5
j_call: TRBJ1-5
cdr3_aa: ASEPNSNQPQH

clone_size: -
v_call: TRBV7-2
j_call: TRBJ1-1
cdr3_aa: ASSLRSTGNTEAF

clone_size: -
v_call: TRBV2
j_call: TRBJ2-5
cdr3_aa: ATNPDRGWKETQY

clone_size: -
v_call: TRBV6-5
j_call: TRBJ1-1
cdr3_aa: ASSYGGGQRAF

clone_size: -
v_call: TRBV5-6
j_call: TRBJ2-7
cdr3_aa: ASSLVNSLSYEQY

clone_size: few
v_call: TRBV6-4
j_call: TRBJ2-1
cdr3_aa: ASSDLAGSNEQF

clone_size: once
v_call: TRBV6-5
j_call: TRBJ2-4
cdr3_aa: ASRDILAKNIQY

clone_size: -
v_call: TRBV9
j_call: TRBJ2-1
cdr3_aa: ASSLRPLTGDEQF

clone_size: -
v_call: TRBV29-1
j_call: TRBJ2-7
cdr3_aa: SAGTGPYEQY

clone_size: -
v_call: TRBV9
j_call: TRBJ2-7
cdr3_aa: ASSVEGWTGVGGEQY

clone_size: once
v_call: TRBV28
j_call: TRBJ2-1
cdr3_aa: ASSWVAGLYNEQF

clone_size: -
v_call: TRBV7-2
j_call: TRBJ2-2
cdr3_aa: ASSFRAGGEVGELF

clone_size: -
v_call: TRBV23-1
j_call: TRBJ2-7
cdr3_aa: ASYGERQGCYEQY

clone_size: -
v_call: TRBV5-6
j_call: TRBJ1-2
cdr3_aa: ASSLVAGAHGYT

clone_size: -
v_call: TRBV9
j_call: TRBJ1-3
cdr3_aa: ASSVDQAPSGNTIY

clone_size: -
v_call: TRBV7-9
j_call: TRBJ2-7
cdr3_aa: ACGSYEQY

clone_size: once
v_call: TRBV10-3
j_call: TRBJ1-6
cdr3_aa: AISEWAGQSPLH

clone_size: -
v_call: TRBV3-1/TRBV3-2
j_call: TRBJ2-3
cdr3_aa: ASSHLATDTQY

clone_size: -
v_call: TRBV6-4
j_call: TRBJ2-1
cdr3_aa: ASSEQGLADNEQF

clone_size: -
v_call: TRBV18
j_call: TRBJ2-3
cdr3_aa: ASPHKGEPRDTQY

clone_size: -
v_call: TRBV5-1
j_call: TRBJ2-7
cdr3_aa: ASSLAAQGNGEQY

clone_size: -
v_call: TRBV9
j_call: TRBJ2-2
cdr3_aa: ASRGTGGHTGELF

clone_size: many
v_call: TRBV7-3
j_call: TRBJ2-2
cdr3_aa: ASSSTGENTGELF

clone_size: -
v_call: TRBV9
j_call: TRBJ2-1
cdr3_aa: ASSVERTVYNEQF

clone_size: -
v_call: TRBV18
j_call: TRBJ2-3
cdr3_aa: ATETRADRTDTQY

clone_size: -
v_call: TRBV6-6
j_call: TRBJ2-1
cdr3_aa: ASSLGSGRANEQF

clone_size: few
v_call: TRBV29-1
j_call: TRBJ1-1
cdr3_aa: SGGQGYGTEAF

clone_size: -
v_call: TRBV5-1
j_call: TRBJ2-2
cdr3_aa: ASSWERRDRDTGELF

clone_size: once
v_call: TRBV19
j_call: TRBJ2-2
cdr3_aa: ASSIGLAGVWAGELF

clone_size: -
v_call: TRBV10-2
j_call: TRBJ2-5
cdr3_aa: ASSGGRETQY

clone_size: -
v_call: TRBV7-3
j_call: TRBJ1-1
cdr3_aa: AIKDRALNTEAF

clone_size: few
v_call: TRBV9
j_call: TRBJ2-4
cdr3_aa: ASSVGTSGRAFSKNIQY

clone_size: once
v_call: TRBV19
j_call: TRBJ2-1
cdr3_aa: ASSLGTSGSPDEQF

clone_size: -
v_call: TRBV6-4
j_call: TRBJ2-3
cdr3_aa: ASSDGLVPDTQY